A single sample gave rise to the 17 T cell receptor beta chains below, sequenced in a study of T cell responses to AZD1222 COVID-19 vaccine. TCRdb's copy holds only in-frame clones and misses some; the assay was immunoSEQ multiplex PCR. This sample has 140,000 to 150,000 clones, with approximately 90% found just once. The material was peripheral blood, obtained on day 0 of MenACWY control vaccination. The receptors originated from an adult in good health.

V usage is TRBV5-1 and J usage is TRBJ1-6, with D possibly being TRBD1 (5 bases). Trimming took off 0 bases at V and 9 bases at J, with 13 bases between the two ends. The CDR3 loop spans 15 amino acids. Germline assignment: CDR1 SGHRS and CDR2 YFSETQ. The CDR3, as DNA: TGCGCCAGCAGCTTGGGGGGCGCGATAGTTTCACCCCTCCACTTT. This gives the protein CASSLGGAIVSPLHF.

This chain uses TRBV25-1 with TRBJ1-4, with D unclear. V lost 2 bases and J lost 5, with 15 bases in between. The CDR3 loop spans 16 amino acids. Looked up from germline, CDR1 is MGHDK and CDR2 is SYGVNS. The CDR3 region has the DNA TGTGCCAGCAGTGAAGTTCTTTCTGCGGGGAATGAAAAACTGTTTTTT. This codes for CASSEVLSAGNEKLFF.

The chain has TRBV25-1 and TRBJ2-1, with D perhaps TRBD2 (6 bases). V lost 3 bases, J lost 5 bases, and 14 bases lay in between. Germline values: CDR1 MGHDK, CDR2 SYGVNS. There are 15 residues in the CDR3. Here the CDR3 DNA reads TGTGCCAGCAGTGACGCTAGCGTGGGGGACAATGAGCAGTTCTTC. Translating gives CASSDASVGDNEQFF.

The rearrangement links TRBV27 to TRBJ1-3; D is ambiguous. This CDR3 is 14 amino acids long. V dropped 7 bases and J dropped 2 bases, with 12 bases sitting between them. Germline CDR1 is MNHEY and CDR2 is SMNVEV (reference sequence). CDR3 DNA sequence: TGTGCCAGCAAAGGGATCCGGACTGGAAACACCATATATTTT. Its protein product is CASKGIRTGNTIYF.

This chain's CDR3 is CASSLLGGDGSPLHF. As DNA, the CDR3 is TGTGCCAGCAGCCTCCTGGGGGGGGACGGTTCACCCCTCCACTTT. The rearrangement uses TRBV4-2 and TRBJ1-6; maybe TRBD1 (5 bases). The CDR3 loop spans 15 amino acids. The V gene lost 4 bases and the J gene lost 9 bases, with 16 bases spanning the gap. Germline CDR1 LGHNA, CDR2 YNFKEQ.

The chain is built from TRBV4-2 and TRBJ2-3, with TRBD2 matching over 12 bases. Germline values: CDR1 LGHNA, CDR2 YNFKEQ. Trimming at V came to 4 bases and at J to 6 bases, leaving 5 bases not matched to a gene. The CDR3 contains 15 residues. CDR3 coding DNA: TGTGCCAGCAGCCCCGGGACTAGCGGGCCTGATACGCAGTATTTT. Amino acid sequence: CASSPGTSGPDTQYF.

The chain links TRBV5-1 to TRBJ2-1; D remains unclear. V was cut by 0 bases and J by 10 bases, with 8 bases left in between. Germline V gives CDR1 SGHRS, CDR2 YFSETQ. The CDR3 is 12 amino acids. The CDR3 region has the DNA TGCGCCAGCAGCTTGGATGGTACGGAGCAGTTCTTC. Encoded protein: CASSLDGTEQFF.

The chain links TRBV28 to TRBJ1-2, with a weak D call TRBD1 (5 bases). Per germline, CDR1 MDHEN and CDR2 SYDVKM. V was shortened by 3 bases and J by 6 bases, with 14 bases between the two germline ends. The length of the CDR3 is 14 residues. CDR3 in DNA: TGTGCCAGCAGTTTTCGGCAGGGTTTGGATGGCTACACCTTC. Its translation is CASSFRQGLDGYTF.

The rearrangement links TRBV11-2 to TRBJ2-5; D might be TRBD1 (5 bases). Trimming pared 4 bases from V and 0 bases from J, leaving 12 bases between. Per germline, CDR1 SGHAT and CDR2 FQNNGV. CDR3 length: 15 residues. The CDR3 bases are TGTGCCAGCAGCTCCGGCCGGACACACCAAGAGACCCAGTACTTC. Translated, it gives CASSSGRTHQETQYF.

The genes are TRBV28 and TRBJ2-2, with 13 positions matching TRBD2. The CDR3 has 16 residues. Trimming took 1 base from V and 7 from J; bases not matched to a gene: 3. The germline CDR1 and CDR2 sequences are MDHEN and SYDVKM. The CDR3, as DNA: TGTGCCAGCAGTTTATCAGGACTAGCGGGAGACGGGGAGCTGTTTTTT. Amino acids: CASSLSGLAGDGELFF.

The chain uses TRBV10-3 and TRBJ2-3; 11 bases align to TRBD1. The CDR3 has 15 amino acids. The trim removed 6 bases at V and 3 bases at J, leaving 5 bases unmatched. CDR1 and CDR2 from the germline V gene are ENHRY and SYGVKD. Here the CDR3 reads CAIRAGTGGTDTQYF. The CDR3, as DNA: TGTGCCATCAGAGCCGGGACAGGGGGTACAGATACGCAGTATTTT.

The chain links TRBV27 to TRBJ1-5; 7 nucleotides align to TRBD1. Germline V lookup: CDR1 MNHEY, CDR2 SMNVEV (reference sequence). The CDR3 length is 16 residues. After removal of 2 bases from V and 1 base from J, the junction contained 5 bases not matched to a gene. In DNA form, the CDR3 reads TGTGCCAGCAGTTTAACCGGGACAGAAAGCAATCAGCCCCAGCATTTT. Its translation is CASSLTGTESNQPQHF.

The CDR3 region has the DNA TGTGCCATCAGTCTACAGGGGGCGCCTAACTATGGCTACACCTTC. Translation gives CAISLQGAPNYGYTF. This chain joins TRBV10-3 and TRBJ1-2; 9 bases map to TRBD1. The V segment lost 5 bases and the J segment 0 bases; nucleotides outside the gene matches: 4. The CDR3 contains 15 residues. Germline CDR1 reads ENHRY; CDR2 reads SYGVKD.

The chain uses TRBV2 and TRBJ1-3, with no clear D. The CDR3 is 14 amino acids. V was pared by 1 base and J by 4 bases, with 8 bases between. Germline CDR1 and CDR2: SNHLY and FYNNEI. The chain's CDR3 is CASSEEVQGNTIYF. The CDR3 DNA reads as TGTGCCAGCAGTGAAGAGGTACAAGGAAACACCATATATTTT.

The V gene is TRBV27, the J gene TRBJ2-5; 7 nucleotides line up with TRBD1. The CDR3 loop spans 18 amino acids. The V segment lost 3 bases and the J segment 5 bases; nucleotides outside the gene matches: 18. Germline loops: CDR1 MNHEY, CDR2 SMNVEV (reference sequence). CDR3 region: CASSLALVGRGIWETQYF. The CDR3 DNA sequence: TGTGCCAGCAGTTTGGCACTCGTGGGCAGGGGGATTTGGGAGACCCAGTACTTC.

This clone was recorded once. The J gene is TRBJ2-7, the V gene TRBV6-5; no firm D call. The CDR3 consists of 14 residues. Germline CDR1 and CDR2: MNHEY and SVGAGI. V was pared by 10 bases and J by 6 bases, with 22 bases between. CDR3 sequence: CATLPTTAQLEQYF. The CDR3, as DNA: TGTGCCACCCTTCCAACAACAGCACAACTCGAGCAGTACTTC.

The V gene is TRBV5-1, the J gene TRBJ1-4; D ambiguous. V shed 0 bases and J shed 0 bases, with 6 bases lying between them. The CDR3 consists of 15 residues. CDR1 is SGHRS and CDR2 is YFSETQ in the germline V gene. This CDR3 is CASSLGTATNEKLFF. The CDR3 coding sequence is TGCGCCAGCAGCTTGGGGACTGCAACTAATGAAAAACTGTTTTTT. Full variable domain (outside the CDR3, taken from reference TRBV5-1 and TRBJ1-4): KAGVTQTPRYLIKTRGQQVTLSCSPISGHRSVSWYQQTPGQGLQFLFEYFSETQRNKGNFPGRFSGRQFSNSRSEMNVSTLELGDSALYLCASSLGTATNEKLFFGSGTQLSVL.